The 32 T cell receptor beta chains reported below all come from one sample, sequenced in a study of blood T cell repertoires in COVID-19. Method: immunoSEQ multiplex PCR; TCRdb's copy keeps in-frame clones and lacks some. The sample has fewer than 700,000 clones, about 89% seen once. The sample comprised peripheral blood. The source is a woman aged 45-65 years with COVID-19, enrolled during active disease.

This clone turned up a few times. The chain links TRBV7-8 to TRBJ1-3; 8 nucleotides line up with TRBD1. This CDR3 region has 14 residues. The ends lost 4 bases at V and 4 bases at J; junction bases unmatched: 3. CDR1 SGHVS and CDR2 FQNEAQ come from the germline V gene. In nucleotides, the CDR3 is TGTGCCAGCAGCTGGACAGGGTCCGGAAACACCATATATTTT. Its protein product is CASSWTGSGNTIYF. The variable domain in full, completed from reference TRBV7-8 and TRBJ1-3, reads GAGVSQSPRYKVAKRGQDVALRCDPISGHVSLFWYQQALGQGPEFLTYFQNEAQLDKSGLPSDRFFAERPEGSVSTLKIQRTQQEDSAVYLCASSWTGSGNTIYFGEGSWLTVV.

The rearrangement links TRBV7-9 to TRBJ2-3, with 9 bases aligning to TRBD2. Germline-derived CDR1 and CDR2 are SEHNR and FQNEAQ (reference sequence). The length of the CDR3 is 16 residues. The J segment lost 2 bases and the V segment lost 3 bases, leaving 6 bases of the junction unmatched. CDR3 in amino acids: CASSLQRGAYTDTQYF. The CDR3 DNA follows: TGTGCCAGCAGCTTGCAGCGGGGGGCCTACACAGATACGCAGTATTTT.

This chain connects TRBV6-5 to TRBJ1-1, with no clear D. This CDR3 has 15 residues. Per germline, CDR1 MNHEY and CDR2 SVGAGI. Trimming shortened V by 0 bases and J by 4 bases, and 12 bases separated the two germline ends. The CDR3 spells CASSYSGEWVTEAFF. In DNA, the CDR3 is TGTGCCAGCAGTTACTCGGGAGAGTGGGTCACTGAAGCTTTCTTT.

V and J are TRBV9 and TRBJ2-5; D may be TRBD1 (6 bases). The length of the CDR3 is 13 residues. Deletions cut 4 bases from V and 4 bases from J, with 11 bases between. Germline values: CDR1 SGDLS, CDR2 YYNGEE. The CDR3 sequence: CASSNRVTETQYF. The CDR3 bases are TGTGCCAGCAGCAACAGGGTCACAGAGACCCAGTACTTC. Complete variable domain (other parts from reference TRBV9 and TRBJ2-5): DSGVTQTPKHLITATGQRVTLRCSPRSGDLSVYWYQQSLDQGLQFLIQYYNGEERAKGNILERFSAQQFPDLHSELNLSSLELGDSALYFCASSNRVTETQYFGPGTRLLVL.

This chain links TRBV19 with TRBJ2-3; 16 bases agree with TRBD2. Looked up from germline, CDR1 is LNHDA and CDR2 is SQIVND (reference sequence). The CDR3 is 18 amino acids. The ends lost 4 bases at V and 0 bases at J; junction bases unmatched: 4. The CDR3 nucleotides read TGTGCCAGTAGTAGGGGACTAGCGGGGGGGCCTAGCACAGATACGCAGTATTTT. Protein: CASSRGLAGGPSTDTQYF.

This chain connects TRBV9 to TRBJ2-5; TRBD2 matches 9 bases. This CDR3 is built from 16 residues. V gave up 0 bases and J gave up 4 bases; unmatched junction bases: 7. Germline CDR1 SGDLS, CDR2 YYNGEE. The CDR3 reads CASSVGIAGEGETQYF. CDR3 bases: TGTGCCAGCAGCGTAGGAATAGCGGGGGAGGGAGAGACCCAGTACTTC.

Only one count was recorded for this clone. This rearrangement joins TRBV10-2 to TRBJ1-1; D perhaps matches TRBD1 (6 bases). CDR3 length: 14 amino acids. V lost 8 bases to trimming and J lost 4 bases, with 17 bases between them. Germline V gene data show CDR1 as WSHSY and CDR2 as SAAADI. The CDR3 coding sequence is TGCGCCAGCTCTCTGAGCAGGGGTTCCACTGAAGCTTTCTTT. It encodes CASSLSRGSTEAFF.

The J gene is TRBJ2-5, the V gene TRBV7-9; D call uncertain. Between the trimmed V and J ends, which lost 11 bases and 5 bases, there was a span of 12 bases. The CDR3 has 11 residues. Germline CDR1 SEHNR, CDR2 FQNEAQ (reference sequence). This CDR3 reads CASEEVETQYF. The CDR3 bases are TGTGCCTCGGAAGAGGTGGAGACCCAGTACTTC.

The chain links TRBV7-7 to TRBJ2-1; 12 nucleotides line up with TRBD2. This CDR3 spans 17 amino acids. Germline assignment: CDR1 SSHAT and CDR2 FNYEAQ (reference sequence). The V and J ends lost 3 bases and 9 bases, in that order; junction bases with no gene match: 12. The CDR3 loop is CASSFRASGGAISEQFF. CDR3 bases: TGTGCCAGCAGCTTTAGGGCTAGCGGGGGGGCAATTTCTGAGCAGTTCTTC.

On this clone: Other DNA sequences within the sample encode an identical CDR3. This chain's CDR3 is CAWSTGGNQPQHF. CDR3 DNA sequence: TGTGCCTGGAGTACAGGGGGTAATCAGCCCCAGCATTTT. This chain connects TRBV30 to TRBJ1-5; 8 bases are a match to TRBD1. This CDR3 comprises 13 residues. Per germline, CDR1 GTSNPN and CDR2 SVGIG (reference sequence). V trimming: 2 bases; J trimming: 4 bases; junction bases outside the gene matches: 1.

The J gene is TRBJ2-7, the V gene TRBV30; 9 nucleotides match TRBD1. J was trimmed by 2 bases and V by 6 bases; bases with no gene match: 5. The germline gives CDR1 GTSNPN, CDR2 SVGIG (reference sequence). The CDR3 is 13 amino acids. Here the CDR3 DNA reads TGTGCCTGCGAGACAGGGGGACCCTACGAGCAGTACTTC. Amino acid sequence: CACETGGPYEQYF. The full variable domain, with the rest looked up from reference TRBV30 and TRBJ2-7, is SQTIHQWPATLVQPVGSPLSLECTVEGTSNPNLYWYRQAAGRGLQLLFYSVGIGQISSEVPQNLSASRPQDRQFILSSKKLLLSDSGFYLCACETGGPYEQYFGPGTRLTVT.

The chain has TRBV20-1 and TRBJ1-2; D uncertain. The ends were cut back, 5 bases at V and 5 bases at J, with 6 bases in the middle. From germline, CDR1 is DFQATT and CDR2 SNEGSKA (reference sequence). The CDR3 extends over 10 amino acids. The chain's CDR3 is CSAYFYGYTF. In nucleotides, the CDR3 is TGCAGTGCTTACTTTTATGGCTACACCTTC.

This chain connects TRBV30 to TRBJ2-7; D uncertain. Germline-derived CDR1 and CDR2 are GTSNPN and SVGIG (reference sequence). The CDR3 runs to 13 residues. V lost 3 bases and J lost 0, with 9 bases in between. In DNA form, the CDR3 reads TGTGCCTGGAGGGCCACCAGCTCCTACGAGCAGTACTTC. It codes for CAWRATSSYEQYF.

This clone was seen many times. The chain combines TRBV29-1 with TRBJ1-1; weak D call: TRBD1 (6 bases). Per germline, CDR1 SQVTM and CDR2 ANQGSEA. The CDR3 spans 12 residues. This chain's CDR3 is CVGGPESTEAFF. In DNA form, the CDR3 reads TGCGTTGGGGGCCCGGAGAGCACTGAAGCTTTCTTT. Variable domain in full (rest from reference TRBV29-1 and TRBJ1-1): SAVISQKPSRDICQRGTSLTIQCQVDSQVTMMFWYRQQPGQSLTLIATANQGSEATYESGFVIDKFPISRPNLTFSTLTVSNMSPEDSSIYLCVGGPESTEAFFGQGTRLTVV.

The rearrangement links TRBV27 to TRBJ2-6, with TRBD1 matching over 10 bases. The ends lost 5 bases at V and 1 base at J; junction bases unmatched: 8. The CDR3 is 18 residues long. CDR1 and CDR2 from the germline V gene are MNHEY and SMNVEV (reference sequence). The CDR3 DNA is TGTGCCAGCAGTACCTCCGGGACAGGGGCTTCTGGGGCCAACGTCCTGACTTTC. Its protein product is CASSTSGTGASGANVLTF.

The CDR3, as DNA: TGTGCCAGCAGCTTACCCCATGGACTCGCCGGGTATGAGCAGTTCTTC. It specifies CASSLPHGLAGYEQFF. V usage is TRBV7-9 and J usage is TRBJ2-1; a weak D match, TRBD2 (5 bases). Germline CDR1 and CDR2: SEHNR and FQNEAQ (reference sequence). Trimming took off 2 bases at V and 8 bases at J, with 19 bases between the two ends. The CDR3 is made up of 16 amino acids. The full variable domain, with the rest looked up from reference TRBV7-9 and TRBJ2-1, is DTGVSQNPRHKITKRGQNVTFRCDPISEHNRLYWYRQTLGQGPEFLTYFQNEAQLEKSRLLSDRFSAERPKGSFSTLEIQRTEQGDSAMYLCASSLPHGLAGYEQFFGPGTRLTVL.

This chain uses TRBV6-1 with TRBJ1-5, with no clear D. V gave up 1 base and J gave up 4 bases, with 5 bases separating them. The length of the CDR3 is 13 residues. CDR1 and CDR2 from the germline V gene are MNHNS and SASEGT. CDR3 sequence reads: CASSEGRNQPQHF. The CDR3 DNA reads as TGTGCCAGCAGTGAAGGGAGAAATCAGCCCCAGCATTTT.

The CDR3 DNA is TGTGCCACCAGCGGCCCTGGGGGACAGGGTAATTCACCCCTCCACTTT. This gives the protein CATSGPGGQGNSPLHF. V gene TRBV15 combines with J gene TRBJ1-6; TRBD1 agrees at 9 bases. Germline V gene sequence: CDR1 LNHNV, CDR2 YYDKDF (reference sequence). The CDR3 has 16 residues. J lost 6 bases, V lost 5 bases, and 8 bases had no gene match. The full variable domain, rest sourced from reference TRBV15 and TRBJ1-6, is DAMVIQNPRYQVTQFGKPVTLSCSQTLNHNVMYWYQQKSSQAPKLLFHYYDKDFNNEADTPDNFQSRRPNTSFCFLDIRSPGLGDTAMYLCATSGPGGQGNSPLHFGNGTRLTVT.

This chain uses TRBV2 with TRBJ2-3; D is ambiguous. The V and J ends lost 4 bases and 1 base respectively, with 9 bases between them. This CDR3 is built from 14 residues. Looked up from germline, CDR1 is SNHLY and CDR2 is FYNNEI. DNA of the CDR3: TGTGCCAGCAGTGTCCTCCCTGGCACAGATACGCAGTATTTT. Encoded protein: CASSVLPGTDTQYF.

This sequence joins TRBV7-2 and TRBJ1-5, with TRBD1 matching 7 bases. From germline, CDR1 is SGHTA and CDR2 FQGNSA. V shed 1 base and J 5 bases; nucleotides not matched to a gene: 5. The CDR3 sequence is 15 residues long. The CDR3 nucleotides are TGTGCCAGCAGCTTAGTTCGACAGGGTCATCAGCCCCAGCATTTT. This gives the protein CASSLVRQGHQPQHF.

The chain couples TRBV28 to TRBJ1-1; no firm D call. In germline, CDR1 is MDHEN, CDR2 SYDVKM. The CDR3 has 11 residues. Trimming cost V 5 bases and J 6 bases, with 7 bases left between them. The CDR3: CASSPRSEAFF. DNA of the CDR3: TGTGCCAGCAGTCCACGGTCTGAAGCTTTCTTT. Looking up the rest from reference TRBV28 and TRBJ1-1 gives the full variable domain: DVKVTQSSRYLVKRTGEKVFLECVQDMDHENMFWYRQDPGLGLRLIYFSYDVKMKEKGDIPEGYSVSREKKERFSLILESASTNQTSMYLCASSPRSEAFFGQGTRLTVV.

This rearrangement joins TRBV2 to TRBJ2-3; TRBD2 matches at 14 bases. There are 19 residues in the CDR3. J lost 5 bases, V lost 6 bases, and 16 bases had no gene match. Germline CDR1 and CDR2: SNHLY and FYNNEI. The CDR3: CASRGVRLAGGTGGDTQYF. The DNA for the CDR3 is TGTGCCAGCAGGGGAGTCCGACTAGCGGGGGGGACCGGGGGAGATACGCAGTATTTT.

Points on this clone: This same CDR3 is encoded by further DNA sequences in the sample. This rearrangement joins TRBV6-5 to TRBJ1-1; D is uncertain. V lost 4 bases to trimming and J lost 4 bases, with 7 bases between them. The CDR3 contains 12 residues. CDR1 MNHEY and CDR2 SVGAGI come from the germline V gene. This CDR3 is CASSSPGTEAFF. CDR3 nucleotide sequence: TGTGCCAGCAGTTCCCCCGGCACTGAAGCTTTCTTT.

The chain has TRBV12-5 and TRBJ1-1; 7 nucleotides agree with TRBD1. This CDR3 region has 17 residues. Trimming removed 0 bases from V and 2 bases from J; junction bases left unmatched: 9. Germline-derived CDR1 and CDR2 are LGHNT and FRNRAP. CDR3 amino acids: CASGLVLAGGGNTEAFF. The CDR3 DNA is TGTGCTAGTGGTTTGGTATTAGCCGGAGGGGGCAACACTGAAGCTTTCTTT.

The chain couples TRBV19 to TRBJ1-1, with a weak D call TRBD1 (6 bases). The CDR3 extends over 13 amino acids. Germline values: CDR1 LNHDA, CDR2 SQIVND (reference sequence). Trimming shortened V by 6 bases and J by 1 base, and 9 bases separated the two germline ends. The CDR3 nucleotides read TGTGCCAGTAGGCAGACAGGGAACACTGAAGCTTTCTTT. It specifies CASRQTGNTEAFF.

The genes are TRBV6-1 and TRBJ2-3, with TRBD1 as a possible D gene (6 bases). The length of the CDR3 is 16 residues. Germline V gives CDR1 MNHNS, CDR2 SASEGT. V was trimmed by 4 bases and J by 0 bases, leaving 14 bases between them. CDR3 sequence: CASSGLLQGSTDTQYF. The CDR3 bases are TGTGCCAGCAGTGGCCTACTACAGGGCAGCACAGATACGCAGTATTTT.

The genes are TRBV28 and TRBJ1-5, with a tentative D call TRBD1 (5 bases). The germline V gene has CDR1 MDHEN and CDR2 SYDVKM. Trimming left V 1 base short and J 2 bases short, with 15 bases between. CDR3 length equals 17 residues. This CDR3 is CASSLSPAGRGNQPQHF. The CDR3 DNA is TGTGCCAGCAGTTTATCCCCCGCAGGGAGGGGCAATCAGCCCCAGCATTTT. Full variable domain (missing parts from reference TRBV28 and TRBJ1-5): DVKVTQSSRYLVKRTGEKVFLECVQDMDHENMFWYRQDPGLGLRLIYFSYDVKMKEKGDIPEGYSVSREKKERFSLILESASTNQTSMYLCASSLSPAGRGNQPQHFGDGTRLSIL.

The rearrangement uses TRBV15 and TRBJ1-4; TRBD1 matches 11 bases. Germline V lookup: CDR1 LNHNV, CDR2 YYDKDF (reference sequence). The J segment lost 8 bases and the V segment lost 5 bases, leaving 19 bases of the junction unmatched. This CDR3 is built from 19 residues. CDR3 in DNA: TGTGCCACCAGCTTTCGGGACGGGAGCGTGGGACAGGGGGACGAAAAACTGTTTTTT. Its protein is CATSFRDGSVGQGDEKLFF.

The rearrangement joins TRBV28 to TRBJ1-4; no definite D call. The CDR3 length is 14 residues. Germline V gene data show CDR1 as MDHEN and CDR2 as SYDVKM. Trimming pared 3 bases from V and 0 bases from J, leaving 5 bases between. The CDR3 coding sequence is TGTGCCAGCAGTTTGGGCGCAACTAATGAAAAACTGTTTTTT. Amino acids: CASSLGATNEKLFF.

This clone was counted a single time. The chain is built from TRBV19 and TRBJ2-7; TRBD1 matches at 9 bases. The CDR3 totals 14 residues. J was trimmed by 8 bases and V by 4 bases; bases with no gene match: 9. Looked up from germline, CDR1 is LNHDA and CDR2 is SQIVND (reference sequence). For the CDR3, the DNA is TGTGCCAGTAGTACCCTAGATGGGACAGGGAAGCAGTACTTC. Protein sequence: CASSTLDGTGKQYF.

This chain links TRBV6-5 with TRBJ1-6; 7 nucleotides align to TRBD1. Germline assignment: CDR1 MNHEY and CDR2 SVGAGI. This CDR3 has 15 residues. V lost 6 bases and J lost 0; bases outside the gene matches: 2. CDR3 sequence: CASRRDSSYNSPLHF. The CDR3 nucleotides read TGTGCCAGCAGAAGGGACAGCTCCTATAATTCACCCCTCCACTTT.

This chain joins TRBV7-3 and TRBJ2-2; 11 positions match TRBD2. Germline assignment: CDR1 SGHTA and CDR2 FQGTGA. The CDR3 runs 16 residues. The ends lost 3 bases at V and 4 bases at J; junction bases unmatched: 4. CDR3 region: CASSFTSGGTTGELFF. Written as DNA, the CDR3 is TGTGCCAGCAGCTTTACTAGCGGGGGAACCACCGGGGAGCTGTTTTTT.